The table lists the clone carrying this T cell receptor (beta chain) with many counts. This record comes from a study of T-cell reconstitution after alpha-beta-depleted transplantation in children. This CDR3 region has 13 residues. With 11 bases removed from V and 4 bases from J, the gap between germline ends came to 18 bases. The germline gives CDR1 SGHTA, CDR2 FQGNSA. Unique molecular identifiers were built into the TCRbeta library. MiXCR, run by TCRdb on the PCR reads, gives a single entry per CDR3 protein. The sample records some 300,000 distinct CDR3 sequences, roughly a tenth being singletons. The sequence was collected from a boy under three years old with acute myeloid leukemia, due to receive a stem cell transplant. Source: PBMCs, taken before TCRalphabeta/CD19-depleted stem cell transplant. The chain has TRBV7-2 and TRBJ2-7; possibly TRBD2 for D (5 bases). The CDR3 coding sequence is TGTGCCGGTGGATACGCGGGCATGTACGAGCAGTACTTC. As protein: CAGGYAGMYEQYF.